This TCR beta chain was profiled in a study of T cells in Graves' hyperthyroidism and ophthalmopathy. Germline CDR1 and CDR2: SGDLS and YYNGEE. Deletions cut 1 base from V and 1 base from J, with 8 bases between. The CDR3 loop spans 14 amino acids. Authors of the study amplified TCR beta CDR3 regions from RNA transcripts. The HTBI primer set served for first-round RT-PCR of the TCR CDR3. TCRdb ran MiXCR on the multiplex PCR reads and lists one entry per CDR3 protein. The sample holds around 34,000 distinct CDR3 sequences, 45% to 55% seen once. Study results and limitations: Most expanded thyroid clonotypes above 0.001 also appeared in blood. Ophthalmopathy was identified by the model a median roughly six months ahead of onset.

Individuals with ophthalmopathy presented a Clinical Activity Score of at least 3, a NOSPECS grade of at least 4 and a duration under 3 months. Patients with uncontrolled infections, other autoimmune diseases, pregnancy or lactation were excluded. This clonotype was seen repeatedly, ten times or more. Its matching antigen is unknown. Sequenced sample: blood. The source is a woman aged 35 to 49 with Graves' ophthalmopathy. This rearrangement joins TRBV9 to TRBJ1-1; D is unclear. CDR3 region: CASSVNPGNTEAFF. CDR3 sequence (DNA): TGTGCCAGCAGCGTAAATCCAGGGAACACTGAAGCTTTCTTT.